Sequencing of this TCR beta chain was carried out in a study of PD-1 blockade in classical Hodgkin lymphoma. The trim removed 5 bases at V and 3 bases at J, leaving 9 bases unmatched. From germline, CDR1 is LNHDA and CDR2 SQIVND (reference sequence). The CDR3 has 16 residues. Notes on this clone: Its antigen remains unidentified.

Study-wide points: TCR diversity at baseline was reported to be reduced in newly diagnosed patients relative to healthy donors. There remain no defined causes for the repertoire differences, which possibly reflect disease activity or prior therapy.

Sequencing was performed with immunoSEQ multiplex PCR; in TCRdb, only in-frame clones are kept and a portion is missing. This table holds around 30,000 clones, 85% to 90% found once. Time point reported: newly diagnosed, previously untreated cHL patient sample. Magnetic depletion of unwanted cells isolated CD4+ T cells from thawed PBMCs. The authors used newly diagnosed, untreated classical Hodgkin lymphoma PBMCs as comparison. The chain employs TRBV19 and TRBJ1-1, with 10 bases aligning to TRBD1. Sequences were obtained from CD4+ T cells from blood. The sequence was collected from a human donor with classical Hodgkin lymphoma. CDR3 protein: CASSHPGQGFDTEAFF. The DNA for the CDR3 is TGTGCCAGTAGTCACCCGGGACAGGGGTTCGACACTGAAGCTTTCTTT.